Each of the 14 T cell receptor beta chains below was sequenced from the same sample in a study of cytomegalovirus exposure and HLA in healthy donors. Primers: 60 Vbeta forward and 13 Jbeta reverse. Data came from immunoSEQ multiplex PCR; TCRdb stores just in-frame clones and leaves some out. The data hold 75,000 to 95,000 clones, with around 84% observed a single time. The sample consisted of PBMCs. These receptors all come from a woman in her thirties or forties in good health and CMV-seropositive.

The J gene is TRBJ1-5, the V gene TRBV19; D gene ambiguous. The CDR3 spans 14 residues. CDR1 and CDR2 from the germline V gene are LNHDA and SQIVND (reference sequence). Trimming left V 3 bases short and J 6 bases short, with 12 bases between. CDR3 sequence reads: CASSISLGSQPQHF. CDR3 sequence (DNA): TGTGCCAGTAGTATCTCTTTAGGGAGTCAGCCCCAGCATTTT.

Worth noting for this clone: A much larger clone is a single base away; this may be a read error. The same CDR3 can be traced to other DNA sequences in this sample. For the CDR3, the DNA is TGTGCCAGCAGTTTAAGCGGGAGCTCCTACAATGAGCAGTTCTTC. Translation: CASSLSGSSYNEQFF. V usage is TRBV27 and J usage is TRBJ2-1; 8 bases map to TRBD2. There are 15 residues in the CDR3. Per the germline V gene, CDR1 is MNHEY and CDR2 is SMNVEV (reference sequence). V shed 2 bases and J 0 bases; nucleotides not matched to a gene: 0.

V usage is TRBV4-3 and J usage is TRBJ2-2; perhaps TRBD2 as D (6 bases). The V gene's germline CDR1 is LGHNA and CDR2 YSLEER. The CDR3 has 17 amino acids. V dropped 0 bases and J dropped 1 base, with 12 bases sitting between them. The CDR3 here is CASSQEWGTQNTGELFF. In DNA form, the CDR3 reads TGCGCCAGCAGCCAAGAATGGGGGACTCAGAACACCGGGGAGCTGTTTTTT.

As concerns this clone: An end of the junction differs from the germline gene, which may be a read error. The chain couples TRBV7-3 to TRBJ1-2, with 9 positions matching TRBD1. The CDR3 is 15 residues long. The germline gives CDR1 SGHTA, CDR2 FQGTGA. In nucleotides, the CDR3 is TGTGCCAGCACCTTAGGCCCTGGGACAGGGTTTGGCTACACCTTC. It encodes CASTLGPGTGFGYTF.

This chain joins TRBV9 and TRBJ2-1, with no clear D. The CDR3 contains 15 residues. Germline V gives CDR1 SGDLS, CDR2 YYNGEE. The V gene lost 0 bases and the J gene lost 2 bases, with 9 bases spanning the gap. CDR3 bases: TGTGCCAGCAGCGTAGAAGGAGCGCCCTACAATGAGCAGTTCTTC. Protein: CASSVEGAPYNEQFF. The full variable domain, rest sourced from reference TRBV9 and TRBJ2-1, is DSGVTQTPKHLITATGQRVTLRCSPRSGDLSVYWYQQSLDQGLQFLIQYYNGEERAKGNILERFSAQQFPDLHSELNLSSLELGDSALYFCASSVEGAPYNEQFFGPGTRLTVL.

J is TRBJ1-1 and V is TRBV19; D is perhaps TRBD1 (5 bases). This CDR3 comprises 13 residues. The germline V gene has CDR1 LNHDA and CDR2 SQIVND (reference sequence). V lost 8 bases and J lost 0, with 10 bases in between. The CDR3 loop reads CASQDTMNTEAFF. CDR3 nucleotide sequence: TGTGCCAGTCAGGACACAATGAACACTGAAGCTTTCTTT.

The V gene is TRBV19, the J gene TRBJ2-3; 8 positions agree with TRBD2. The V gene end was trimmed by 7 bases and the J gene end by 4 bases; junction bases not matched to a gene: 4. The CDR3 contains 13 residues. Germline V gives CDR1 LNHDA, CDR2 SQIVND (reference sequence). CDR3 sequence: CASNGGVADTQYF. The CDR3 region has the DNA TGTGCCAGTAACGGGGGGGTGGCAGATACGCAGTATTTT.

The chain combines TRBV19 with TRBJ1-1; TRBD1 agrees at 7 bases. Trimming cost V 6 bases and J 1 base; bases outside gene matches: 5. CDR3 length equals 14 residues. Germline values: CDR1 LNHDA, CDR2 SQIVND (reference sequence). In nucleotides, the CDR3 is TGTGCCAGTAGCCCGGGACAGCCGAACACTGAAGCTTTCTTT. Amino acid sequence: CASSPGQPNTEAFF. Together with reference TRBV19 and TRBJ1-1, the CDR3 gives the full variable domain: DGGITQSPKYLFRKEGQNVTLSCEQNLNHDAMYWYRQDPGQGLRLIYYSQIVNDFQKGDIAEGYSVSREKKESFPLTVTSAQKNPTAFYLCASSPGQPNTEAFFGQGTRLTVV.

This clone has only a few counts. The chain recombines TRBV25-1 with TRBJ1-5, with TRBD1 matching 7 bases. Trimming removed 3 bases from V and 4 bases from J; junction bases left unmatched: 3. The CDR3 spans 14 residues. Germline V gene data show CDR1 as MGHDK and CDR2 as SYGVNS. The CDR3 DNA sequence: TGTGCCAGCAGTGACAGGGGGAATAATCAGCCCCAGCATTTT. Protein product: CASSDRGNNQPQHF.

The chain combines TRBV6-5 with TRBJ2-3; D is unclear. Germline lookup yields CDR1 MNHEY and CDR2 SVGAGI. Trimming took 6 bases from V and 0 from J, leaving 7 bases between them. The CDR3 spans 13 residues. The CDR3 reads CASSLTSTDTQYF. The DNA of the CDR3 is TGTGCCAGCAGCTTGACTAGCACAGATACGCAGTATTTT.

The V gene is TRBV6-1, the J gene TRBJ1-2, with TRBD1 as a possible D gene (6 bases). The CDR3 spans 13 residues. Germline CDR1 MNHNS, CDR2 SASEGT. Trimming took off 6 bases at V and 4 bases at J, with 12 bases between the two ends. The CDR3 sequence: CASSHRDGYGYTF. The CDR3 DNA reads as TGTGCCAGCAGCCACAGGGACGGCTATGGCTACACCTTC.

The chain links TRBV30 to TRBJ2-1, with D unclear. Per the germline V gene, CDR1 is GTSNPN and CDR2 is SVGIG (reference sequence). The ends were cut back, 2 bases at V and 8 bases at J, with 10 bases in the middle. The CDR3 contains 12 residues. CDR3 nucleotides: TGTGCCTGGAGTACTACATCTCATGAGCAGTTCTTC. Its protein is CAWSTTSHEQFF. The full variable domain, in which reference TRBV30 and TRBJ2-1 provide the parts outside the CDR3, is SQTIHQWPATLVQPVGSPLSLECTVEGTSNPNLYWYRQAAGRGLQLLFYSVGIGQISSEVPQNLSASRPQDRQFILSSKKLLLSDSGFYLCAWSTTSHEQFFGPGTRLTVL.

Written as DNA, the CDR3 is TGTGCCAGCAGTCCGGGACTAGCGCTGTACGAGCAGTACTTC. Its translation is CASSPGLALYEQYF. The chain joins TRBV27 to TRBJ2-7; 10 nucleotides line up with TRBD2. This CDR3 is built from 14 residues. Trimming cost V 5 bases and J 4 bases; bases outside gene matches: 5. Per germline, CDR1 MNHEY and CDR2 SMNVEV (reference sequence).

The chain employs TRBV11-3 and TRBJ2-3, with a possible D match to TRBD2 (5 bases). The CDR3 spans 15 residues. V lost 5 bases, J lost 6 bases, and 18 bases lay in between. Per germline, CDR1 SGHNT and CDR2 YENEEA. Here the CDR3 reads CASSRDSATGDTQYF. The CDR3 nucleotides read TGTGCCAGCAGCCGAGATTCCGCCACGGGGGATACGCAGTATTTT.